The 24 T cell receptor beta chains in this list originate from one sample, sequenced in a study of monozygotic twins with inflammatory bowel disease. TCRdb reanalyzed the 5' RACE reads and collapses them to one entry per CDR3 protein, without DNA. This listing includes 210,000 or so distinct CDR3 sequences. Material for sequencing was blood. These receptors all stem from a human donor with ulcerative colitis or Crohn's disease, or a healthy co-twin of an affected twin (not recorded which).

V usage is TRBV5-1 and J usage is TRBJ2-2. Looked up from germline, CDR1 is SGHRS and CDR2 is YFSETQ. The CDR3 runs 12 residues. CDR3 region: CARASNTGELFF.

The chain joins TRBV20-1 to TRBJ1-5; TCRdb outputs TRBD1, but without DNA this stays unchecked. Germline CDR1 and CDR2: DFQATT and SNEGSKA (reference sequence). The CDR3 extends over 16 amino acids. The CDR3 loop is CSASGEDYDSNQPQHF.

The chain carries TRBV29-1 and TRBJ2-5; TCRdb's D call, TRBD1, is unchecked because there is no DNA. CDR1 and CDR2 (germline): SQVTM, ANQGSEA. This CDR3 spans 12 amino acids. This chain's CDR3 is CSVAQGQETQYF.

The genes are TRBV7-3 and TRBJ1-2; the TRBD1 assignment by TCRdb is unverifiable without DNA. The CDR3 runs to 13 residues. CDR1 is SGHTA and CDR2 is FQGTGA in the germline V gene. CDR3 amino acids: CASSTGTGYGYTF. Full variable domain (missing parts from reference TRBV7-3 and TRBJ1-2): GAGVSQTPSNKVTEKGKYVELRCDPISGHTALYWYRQSLGQGPEFLIYFQGTGAADDSGLPNDRFFAVRPEGSVSTLKIQRTERGDSAVYLCASSTGTGYGYTFGSGTRLTVV.

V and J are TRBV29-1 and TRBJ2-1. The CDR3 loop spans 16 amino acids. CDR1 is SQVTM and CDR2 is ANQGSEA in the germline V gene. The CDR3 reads CSVRIFSSEAYNEQFF.

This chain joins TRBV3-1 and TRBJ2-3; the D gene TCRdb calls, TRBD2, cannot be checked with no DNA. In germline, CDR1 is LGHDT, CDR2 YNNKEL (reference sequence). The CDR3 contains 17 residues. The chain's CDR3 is CASSPLSTSGGLNTQYF.

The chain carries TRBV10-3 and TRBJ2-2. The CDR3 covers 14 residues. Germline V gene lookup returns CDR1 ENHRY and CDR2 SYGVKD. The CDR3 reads CAIGRDSNTGELFF.

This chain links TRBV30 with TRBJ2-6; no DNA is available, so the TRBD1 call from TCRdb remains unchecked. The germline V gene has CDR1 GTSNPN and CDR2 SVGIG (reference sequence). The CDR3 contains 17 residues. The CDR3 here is CAWSPQGGGSGANVLTF.

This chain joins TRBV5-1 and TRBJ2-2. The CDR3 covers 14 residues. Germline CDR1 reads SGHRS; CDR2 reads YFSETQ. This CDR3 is CASSPRADTGELFF.

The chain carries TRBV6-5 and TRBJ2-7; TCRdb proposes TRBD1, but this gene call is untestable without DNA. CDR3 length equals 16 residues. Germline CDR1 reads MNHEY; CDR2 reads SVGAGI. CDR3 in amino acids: CASSYSSPGQSYEQYF.

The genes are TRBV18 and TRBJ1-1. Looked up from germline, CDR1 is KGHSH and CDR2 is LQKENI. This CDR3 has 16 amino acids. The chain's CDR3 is CASSTQGAALGTEAFF. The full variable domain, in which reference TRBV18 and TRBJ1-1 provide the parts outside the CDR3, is NAGVMQNPRHLVRRRGQEARLRCSPMKGHSHVYWYRQLPEEGLKFMVYLQKENIIDESGMPKERFSAEFPKEGPSILRIQQVVRGDSAAYFCASSTQGAALGTEAFFGQGTRLTVV.

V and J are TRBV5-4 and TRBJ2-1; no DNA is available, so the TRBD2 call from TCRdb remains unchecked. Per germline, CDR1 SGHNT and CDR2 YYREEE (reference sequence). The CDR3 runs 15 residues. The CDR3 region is CASKTSGGSYNEQFF.

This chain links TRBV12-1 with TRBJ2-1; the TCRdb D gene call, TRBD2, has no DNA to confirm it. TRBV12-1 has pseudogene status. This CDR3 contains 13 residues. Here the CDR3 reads CASSPGLTNEQFF.

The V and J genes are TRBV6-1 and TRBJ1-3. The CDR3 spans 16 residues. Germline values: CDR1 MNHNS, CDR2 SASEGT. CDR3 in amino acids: CASSEEASLPGNTIYF.

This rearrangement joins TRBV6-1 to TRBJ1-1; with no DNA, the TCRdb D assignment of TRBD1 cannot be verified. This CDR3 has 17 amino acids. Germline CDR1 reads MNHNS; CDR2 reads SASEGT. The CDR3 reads CASTHNPGQGGLAEAFF.

The chain's CDR3 is CASSPRDRAHGYTF. V usage is TRBV18 and J usage is TRBJ1-2; the D call from TCRdb, TRBD1, cannot be confirmed without DNA. Per the germline V gene, CDR1 is KGHSH and CDR2 is LQKENI. CDR3 length: 14 amino acids.

This CDR3 reads CASSLYGIPYEQYF. This chain links TRBV27 with TRBJ2-7. This CDR3 comprises 14 residues. Germline CDR1 MNHEY, CDR2 SMNVEV (reference sequence).

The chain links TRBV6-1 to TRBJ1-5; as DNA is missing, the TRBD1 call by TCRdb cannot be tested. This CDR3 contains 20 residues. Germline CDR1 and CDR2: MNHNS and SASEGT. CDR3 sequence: CASSEAGQVPGAYSNQPQHF.

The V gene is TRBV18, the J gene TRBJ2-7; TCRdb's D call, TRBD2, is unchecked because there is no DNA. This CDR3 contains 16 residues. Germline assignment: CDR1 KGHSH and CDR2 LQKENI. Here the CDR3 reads CASSPGIPSGNYEQYF.

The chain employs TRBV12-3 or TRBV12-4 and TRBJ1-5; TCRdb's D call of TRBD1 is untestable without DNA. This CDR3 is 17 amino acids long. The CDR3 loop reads CASTFLGVGVSNQPQHF.

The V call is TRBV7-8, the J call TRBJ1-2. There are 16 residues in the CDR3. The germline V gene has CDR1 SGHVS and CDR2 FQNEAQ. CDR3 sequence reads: CASSSLTLTEGYGYTF.

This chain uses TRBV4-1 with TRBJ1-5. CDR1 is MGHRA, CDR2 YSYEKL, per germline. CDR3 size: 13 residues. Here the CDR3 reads CASSQEPRQPQHF.

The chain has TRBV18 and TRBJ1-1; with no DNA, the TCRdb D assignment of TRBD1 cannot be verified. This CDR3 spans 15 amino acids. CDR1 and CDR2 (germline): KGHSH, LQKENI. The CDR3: CASSPGAEMNTEAFF.

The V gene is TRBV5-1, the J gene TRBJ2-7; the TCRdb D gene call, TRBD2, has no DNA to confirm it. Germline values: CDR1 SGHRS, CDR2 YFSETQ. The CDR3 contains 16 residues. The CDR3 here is CASSLAARGSSYEQYF. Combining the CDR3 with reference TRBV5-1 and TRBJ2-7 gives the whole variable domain KAGVTQTPRYLIKTRGQQVTLSCSPISGHRSVSWYQQTPGQGLQFLFEYFSETQRNKGNFPGRFSGRQFSNSRSEMNVSTLELGDSALYLCASSLAARGSSYEQYFGPGTRLTVT.